A single T cell receptor (beta chain) is shown here with its context. This entry is derived from a study of blood T cell repertoires in COVID-19. Study-level background: Material from acute and convalescent COVID-19 was sourced from the United States, Italy and Spain. T cells, B-cell-depleted T cells, or PBMCs provided the cDNA or gDNA that served as material.

In the original workflow: Researchers report that nucleated cell counts were estimated from reference gene primer amplification. TCRdb keeps only in-frame clones here, not all; method: immunoSEQ multiplex PCR. V, J and clone size are those of that table, while D and trimming were read from the DNA. The sample consists of about 110,000 clones, 60% to 85% of them appearing once. The trim removed 7 bases at V and 8 bases at J, leaving 10 bases unmatched. Germline CDR1 is LNHNV and CDR2 is YYDKDF (reference sequence). The length of the CDR3 is 15 residues. This rearrangement joins TRBV15 to TRBJ1-4; 10 bases line up with TRBD1. This receptor was taken from a human donor with acute or convalescent COVID-19. The donor label of this sample is uncertain. Sequencing was carried out using peripheral blood. The CDR3 spells CATKPRRDRGEKLFF. The CDR3 nucleotides read TGTGCCACCAAGCCTCGCCGGGACAGGGGCGAAAAACTGTTTTTT.